One sample yielded the 30 T cell receptor beta chains listed below, sequenced in a study of molecular identifiers for immune sequencing clone quantification. TCRdb passed the PCR reads through MiXCR, listing each CDR3 protein once. This sample yields about half a million distinct CDR3 sequences, of which around 25% are seen a single time; 0.76% belongs to the top ten. Material for sequencing was naive CD8+ T cells from blood, with Jurkat cell RNA spiked in. As to subset: FACS-sorted CD8+CD4-CCR7+CD45RA+ naive T cells. The receptor set was obtained from a human donor in good health. Some libraries in this study had Jurkat cell RNA spiked in.

The table lists this clonotype with a few counts. This chain links TRBV29-1 with TRBJ1-2; a weak D match, TRBD1 (5 bases). This CDR3 has 16 residues. Germline CDR1 SQVTM, CDR2 ANQGSEA. Trimming took 5 bases from V and 3 from J, leaving 22 bases between them. The CDR3 reads CSVLPLVEQEYYGYTF. The CDR3 nucleotides read TGCAGCGTTCTCCCATTAGTGGAACAGGAATACTATGGCTACACCTTC.

This clonotype was seen ten or more times. V is TRBV6-5 and J is TRBJ2-7; D may correspond to TRBD1 or TRBD2 (5 bases each). The CDR3 extends over 14 amino acids. The V gene's germline CDR1 is MNHEY and CDR2 SVGAGI. V lost 1 base and J lost 3, with 10 bases in between. The CDR3 is CASSYYTGGYEQYF. The CDR3 DNA reads as TGTGCCAGCAGTTACTATACTGGGGGCTACGAGCAGTACTTC.

This clonotype came up a few times. The chain couples TRBV6-2 or TRBV6-3 to TRBJ2-1; weak D call: TRBD1 (6 bases). CDR1 MNHEY and CDR2 SVGEGT come from the germline V gene. Trimming pared 6 bases from V and 3 bases from J, leaving 21 bases between. The CDR3 runs to 17 residues. CDR3: CASRQAGAGGDYNEQFF. For the CDR3, the DNA is TGTGCCAGCAGACAGGCAGGGGCTGGTGGGGACTACAATGAGCAGTTCTTC.

This chain uses TRBV4-1 with TRBJ2-5; a possible D gene is TRBD1 (5 bases). The CDR3 spans 13 residues. Germline V CDR1 and CDR2: MGHRA, YSYEKL. Between the trimmed V and J ends, which lost 1 base and 5 bases, there was a span of 8 bases. As DNA, the CDR3 is TGCGCCAGCAGCCAAGGACAGAGTGAGACCCAGTACTTC. Amino acids: CASSQGQSETQYF.

This clonotype came up once. Given the absence of the conserved phenylalanine or tryptophan at the CDR3 end, a read error is likely. The chain has TRBV7-9 and TRBJ2-5, with 14 bases identical to TRBD2. J lost 0 bases, V lost 7 bases, and 10 bases had no gene match. Germline V gives CDR1 SEHNR, CDR2 FQNEAQ (reference sequence). The CDR3 runs 18 residues. This CDR3 reads CASILGLAGGTYQETQYL. CDR3 sequence (DNA): TGTGCCAGCATCCTCGGACTAGCGGGAGGCACGTACCAAGAGACCCAGTACCTC.

This clonotype was counted between two and nine times. Sequence at one end of the junction differs from germline and may be a read error. The chain has TRBV7-7 and TRBJ2-5; the D is unclear. The germline V gene encodes CDR1 SSHAT and CDR2 FNYEAQ (reference sequence). The CDR3 covers 14 residues. CDR3 loop: CASSLDGSPRPQYF. The CDR3 nucleotides are TGTGCTAGCAGCTTAGATGGTAGCCCACGCCCCCAGTACTTC.

Points on this clonotype: An end of the junction does not agree with germline; a read error may underlie this. The chain links TRBV7-8 to TRBJ2-1, with D tentatively TRBD1 or TRBD2 (5 bases each). The CDR3 spans 18 residues. Germline CDR1 and CDR2: SGHVS and FQNEAQ. CDR3 loop: CASSFNSGDPSSDNEQFF. The CDR3 DNA reads TGTGCCAGCAGCTTCAACTCCGGGGACCCGAGCTCCGACAATGAGCAGTTCTTC.

The gene calls are TRBV6-5 and TRBJ2-7; TRBD2 matches 9 bases. The CDR3 sequence is 15 residues long. The germline V gene has CDR1 MNHEY and CDR2 SVGAGI. Germline trimming cut 3 bases from V and 2 bases from J; bases unmatched to any gene: 5. CDR3 amino acids: CASSYRPSGAYEQYF. CDR3 DNA sequence: TGTGCCAGCAGTTATCGTCCTAGCGGGGCCTACGAGCAGTACTTC.

Note on this clonotype: A much more abundant neighbour one base away suggests this may be a read error. The chain uses TRBV27 and TRBJ1-5; 7 positions match TRBD1. Trimming cost V 3 bases and J 6 bases; bases outside gene matches: 5. This CDR3 comprises 14 residues. Germline CDR1 and CDR2: MNHEY and SMNVEV (reference sequence). CDR3: CASSFTGEGQPQHF. The CDR3 nucleotides are TGTGCCAGCAGTTTCACAGGGGAAGGTCAGCCCCAGCATTTT.

Only one count was recorded for this clonotype. This may be a read error, as it is one base from a much larger clone. The rearrangement uses TRBV29-1 and TRBJ2-1; D may be TRBD1 or TRBD2 (5 bases each). The V end was cut by 0 bases, the J end by 5 bases, with 11 bases between. This CDR3 is built from 14 residues. Germline CDR1 reads SQVTM; CDR2 reads ANQGSEA. The CDR3 is CSVEDREGNNEQFF. The CDR3 coding sequence is TGCAGCGTTGAAGATCGCGAGGGGAACAATGAGCAGTTCTTC.

The chain recombines TRBV28 with TRBJ2-7, with 8 bases fitting TRBD2. V trimming: 5 bases; J trimming: 3 bases; junction bases outside the gene matches: 3. The CDR3 runs 13 residues. CDR1 MDHEN and CDR2 SYDVKM come from the germline V gene. The CDR3 loop reads CASSTLAGYEQYF. The CDR3 DNA is TGTGCCAGCAGTACTCTAGCGGGCTACGAGCAGTACTTC.

The chain has TRBV20-1 and TRBJ2-2; 7 positions agree with TRBD1. With V trimmed by 4 bases and J by 3 bases, 17 bases remained unmatched. Germline assignment: CDR1 DFQATT and CDR2 SNEGSKA (reference sequence). This CDR3 comprises 18 residues. The DNA of the CDR3 is TGCAGTGCTATCCCGCGAACTCTCCGGGACAGTTACACCGGGGAGCTGTTTTTT. Amino acid sequence: CSAIPRTLRDSYTGELFF.

This clonotype came up a few times. The V call is TRBV5-8, the J call TRBJ2-7, with 8 bases lining up with TRBD2. With V trimmed by 1 base and J by 0 bases, 3 bases remained unmatched. CDR3 size: 15 residues. CDR1 SGHTS and CDR2 YDEGEE come from the germline V gene. As DNA, the CDR3 is TGTGCCAGCAGCTTGCGGGGGGGCACCTCCTACGAGCAGTACTTC. Protein: CASSLRGGTSYEQYF.

The chain joins TRBV4-2 to TRBJ1-1; 9 bases are a match to TRBD1. The CDR3 totals 14 residues. The germline V gene encodes CDR1 LGHNA and CDR2 YNFKEQ. V dropped 4 bases and J dropped 6; count of bases not matched to a gene: 6. The CDR3 region is CASSPRRTGAEAFF. For the CDR3, the DNA is TGTGCCAGCAGCCCCCGTCGGACAGGGGCTGAAGCTTTCTTT.

This clonotype was counted at least ten times. This rearrangement joins TRBV6-5 to TRBJ2-3; possibly TRBD2 for D (7 bases). This CDR3 is built from 16 residues. Trimming shortened V by 4 bases and J by 0 bases, and 14 bases separated the two germline ends. From germline, CDR1 is MNHEY and CDR2 SVGAGI. CDR3: CASSSRGASSTDTQYF. CDR3 in DNA: TGTGCCAGCAGTTCTCGGGGGGCTTCTAGCACAGATACGCAGTATTTT.

This clonotype was seen only a few times. This chain connects TRBV20-1 to TRBJ2-7; D is unclear. The germline V and J ends were trimmed by 6 bases and 0 bases, with 12 bases remaining between them. The CDR3 totals 13 residues. Germline CDR1 reads DFQATT; CDR2 reads SNEGSKA (reference sequence). CDR3 DNA: TGCAGTGCAGTAGCTTTTAACTCCTACGAGCAGTACTTC. This gives the protein CSAVAFNSYEQYF.

This clonotype was counted a few times. The chain is built from TRBV6-5 and TRBJ2-7; weak D call: TRBD1 (5 bases). The CDR3 has 13 amino acids. V lost 5 bases, J lost 7 bases, and 15 bases lay in between. CDR1 and CDR2 (germline): MNHEY, SVGAGI. CDR3 in amino acids: CASSSRAPGEQYF. For the CDR3, the DNA is TGTGCCAGCAGTAGCAGGGCCCCCGGGGAGCAGTACTTC.

As to this clonotype: The junction and the germline gene differ at one end; a read error may be behind it. V is TRBV5-3 and J is TRBJ1-1; D not resolved. TRBV5-3 is an ORF, with its function uncertain. The CDR3 runs to 16 residues. The CDR3 DNA reads TGTGCCAGCAGCTTGGATGACGCTCCCCTTAACACTGAAGCTCTCTTT. Translation: CASSLDDAPLNTEALF.

J is TRBJ2-3 and V is TRBV20-1, with 8 bases fitting TRBD1. CDR3 length equals 14 residues. Germline V gene sequence: CDR1 DFQATT, CDR2 SNEGSKA (reference sequence). V was pared by 6 bases and J by 2 bases, with 7 bases of the junction left unmatched. The CDR3 is CSAQDREVTDTQYF. The DNA for the CDR3 is TGCAGTGCCCAGGACAGGGAGGTCACAGATACGCAGTATTTT.

The J gene is TRBJ1-2, the V gene TRBV12-3 or TRBV12-4; D is undetermined. The CDR3 runs 15 residues. Trimming cost V 1 base and J 4 bases, with 13 bases left between them. The CDR3 is CASSLVPDGAYGYTF. The CDR3 region has the DNA TGTGCCAGCAGTTTAGTGCCGGACGGAGCCTATGGCTACACCTTC.

Many counts were recorded for this clonotype. This chain links TRBV6-4 with TRBJ1-1; unclear D gene. Germline V gives CDR1 MRHNA, CDR2 SNTAGT. V lost 6 bases and J lost 10, with 12 bases in between. This CDR3 is 11 amino acids long. CDR3 in amino acids: CASRSNGVAFF. The CDR3 nucleotides are TGTGCCAGCAGAAGTAATGGTGTAGCTTTCTTT.

This clonotype was counted between two and nine times. This chain joins TRBV27 and TRBJ2-1; unclear D gene. Germline CDR1 reads MNHEY; CDR2 reads SMNVEV (reference sequence). V was shortened by 2 bases and J by 4 bases, with 15 bases between the two germline ends. CDR3 length equals 16 residues. DNA for the CDR3: TGTGCCAGCAGTTTAACGGGCGAGCCTATGTACAATGAGCAGTTCTTC. This sequence encodes CASSLTGEPMYNEQFF.

This clonotype has a count of ten or more. The V gene is TRBV29-1, the J gene TRBJ2-2; TRBD1 might be the D (6 bases). The CDR3 loop spans 12 amino acids. V was trimmed by 5 bases and J by 4 bases, leaving 8 bases between them. Germline V gene lookup returns CDR1 SQVTM and CDR2 ANQGSEA. DNA for the CDR3: TGCAGCGTTCTGACAGGCACCGGGGAGCTGTTTTTT. The encoded protein is CSVLTGTGELFF.

There are many counts of this clonotype. This chain connects TRBV7-8 to TRBJ1-4, with D unresolved. This CDR3 is 15 amino acids long. V shed 2 bases and J shed 8 bases, with 15 bases lying between them. CDR1 and CDR2 (germline): SGHVS, FQNEAQ. CDR3 sequence reads: CASSLSVEGKEKLFF. The CDR3 nucleotides are TGTGCCAGCAGCTTAAGTGTGGAAGGGAAGGAAAAACTGTTTTTT.

The genes are TRBV7-2 and TRBJ1-1; D unresolved. The germline V and J ends were trimmed by 1 base and 5 bases, with 14 bases remaining between them. The CDR3 sequence is 15 residues long. Per germline, CDR1 SGHTA and CDR2 FQGNSA. The DNA for the CDR3 is TGTGCCAGCAGCTTAGAGGGAAATGGGAAGACTGAAGCTTTCTTT. Translated, it gives CASSLEGNGKTEAFF.

The J gene is TRBJ2-7, the V gene TRBV7-9, with D unclear. The V end lost 5 bases, the J end lost 6 bases, and 11 bases lay between the germline ends. The CDR3 runs 12 residues. The V gene's germline CDR1 is SEHNR and CDR2 FQNEAQ (reference sequence). The DNA of the CDR3 is TGTGCCAGCAGCGACATCACCTGCGAGCAGTACTTC. As protein: CASSDITCEQYF.

Concerning this clonotype itself: This may stem from a read error, because a much larger clone lies one nucleotide away. The chain is built from TRBV7-9 and TRBJ2-3; tentatively, D is TRBD2 (6 bases). The length of the CDR3 is 13 residues. CDR1 is SEHNR, CDR2 FQNEAQ, per germline (reference sequence). The CDR3 DNA reads as TGTGCCAGCGGCGGGGAGTACACAGATACGCAGTGTTTT. Translated: CASGGEYTDTQCF. Based on the CDR3 plus reference TRBV7-9 and TRBJ2-3, the full variable domain is DTGVSQNPRHKITKRGQNVTFRCDPISEHNRLYWYRQTLGQGPEFLTYFQNEAQLEKSRLLSDRFSAERPKGSFSTLEIQRTEQGDSAMYLCASGGEYTDTQCFGPGTRLTVL.

The sample holds a few counts of this clonotype. The V call is TRBV27, the J call TRBJ2-3, with a weak D call TRBD1 (5 bases). CDR3 size: 16 residues. Germline V gene data show CDR1 as MNHEY and CDR2 as SMNVEV (reference sequence). V lost 3 bases to trimming and J lost 2 bases, with 15 bases between them. In nucleotides, the CDR3 is TGTGCCAGCAGTTTGCTTCAGGGTCCTTTCACAGATACGCAGTATTTT. It encodes CASSLLQGPFTDTQYF.

This clonotype was detected many times. The rearrangement links TRBV5-4 to TRBJ2-3; D perhaps matches TRBD2 (6 bases). The CDR3 length is 16 residues. V lost 4 bases and J lost 3, with 18 bases in between. Germline V gene sequence: CDR1 SGHNT, CDR2 YYREEE (reference sequence). The chain's CDR3 is CASSETGTHTTDTQYF. For the CDR3, the DNA is TGTGCCAGCAGCGAAACCGGGACTCATACGACAGATACGCAGTATTTT.

With respect to this clonotype: This may stem from a read error, because a much larger clone lies one nucleotide away. V usage is TRBV9 and J usage is TRBJ2-7, with D tentatively TRBD2 (5 bases). Trimming pared 3 bases from V and 0 bases from J, leaving 10 bases between. The germline V gene has CDR1 SGDLS and CDR2 YYNGEE. CDR3 length equals 14 residues. The CDR3 region is CASSGGNSSYEQYF. As DNA, the CDR3 is TGTGCCAGCAGCGGAGGGAACAGCTCCTACGAGCAGTACTTC.